A selection of T cell receptor beta chains follows, all from one sample in a study of blood T cell repertoires in COVID-19. TCRdb keeps only in-frame clones here, not all; method: immunoSEQ multiplex PCR. The sample yields roughly 83,000 clones, around 90% seen once. Sample: peripheral blood. The receptors were gathered from a man older than 75 with active or convalescent COVID-19. Each CDR3 is given with its conserved first and last residue. A D gene is named only where the DNA matches it firmly. Some rows have no size entry. The others give once, few or many, or a class for an expanded clone.

v_call,j_call,clone_size,d_call,cdr3_aa,cdr3_nt
TRBV19,TRBJ1-5,.,.,CASSIEGQGMVSRWNQPQHF,TGTGCCAGTAGTATAGAGGGGCAGGGGATGGTTTCTAGGTGGAATCAGCCCCAGCATTTT
TRBV4-1,TRBJ2-1,.,.,CASSRRGSQGYGDEQFF,TGCGCCAGCAGCCGGAGGGGTTCACAGGGGTACGGAGATGAGCAGTTCTTC
TRBV5-1,TRBJ1-1,.,.,CASSLSSGDVTEAFF,TGCGCCAGCAGCTTGAGTTCAGGGGACGTCACTGAAGCTTTCTTT
TRBV19,TRBJ1-4,.,.,CASSPGGAGRVEKLFF,TGTGCCAGTAGCCCTGGGGGGGCCGGGAGGGTAGAAAAACTGTTTTTT
TRBV18,TRBJ2-2,.,TRBD1,CASRWGQANTGELFF,TGTGCCAGCCGTTGGGGACAGGCGAACACCGGGGAGCTGTTTTTT
TRBV19,TRBJ1-1,few,TRBD1,CASSPDRGRDEAFF,TGTGCCAGTAGCCCGGACAGGGGTAGGGATGAAGCTTTCTTT
TRBV9,TRBJ1-5,.,.,CASSPPGNNQPQHF,TGTGCCAGCAGCCCCCCCGGGAATAATCAGCCCCAGCATTTT
TRBV5-1,TRBJ1-1,once,TRBD1,CASSTSPPGTGDTEAFF,TGCGCCAGCAGCACATCCCCCCCCGGGACAGGGGACACTGAAGCTTTCTTT
TRBV29-1,TRBJ1-4,.,TRBD1,CSVTSTGGYEKLFF,TGCAGCGTCACCTCGACAGGGGGCTATGAAAAACTGTTTTTT
TRBV20-1,TRBJ2-1,.,TRBD1,CSAVDREMFF,TGCAGTGCCGTAGACAGGGAGATGTTCTTC
TRBV14,TRBJ2-1,.,TRBD2,CASSQGLARVWQFF,TGTGCCAGCAGCCAAGGACTAGCTCGCGTCTGGCAGTTCTTC
TRBV6-5,TRBJ2-1,.,TRBD2,CASSYSRTSGGVEQFF,TGTGCCAGCAGTTACTCTAGGACTAGCGGGGGAGTGGAGCAGTTCTTC
TRBV27,TRBJ1-1,.,.,CASSFSGENTEAFF,TGTGCCAGCAGTTTCTCGGGGGAGAACACTGAAGCTTTCTTT
TRBV9,TRBJ1-2,.,.,CASSSRSPVEGYTF,TGTGCCAGCAGCTCTAGGTCCCCGGTTGAGGGCTACACCTTC
TRBV18,TRBJ2-5,.,TRBD1,CASSPTGGMETQYF,TGTGCCAGCTCACCGACAGGGGGCATGGAGACCCAGTACTTC
TRBV21-1,TRBJ2-5,.,.,CASSKWGAPKSQYF,TGTGCCAGCAGCAAATGGGGCGCACCGAAGTCCCAGTACTTC
TRBV7-8,TRBJ2-5,.,.,CASSQTSTETQYF,TGTGCCAGCAGCCAAACTAGTACCGAGACCCAGTACTTC
TRBV27,TRBJ1-1,.,.,CASSFRGAPNTEAFF,TGTGCCAGCAGTTTTCGGGGGGCGCCGAACACTGAAGCTTTCTTT
TRBV5-1,TRBJ1-1,.,.,CASSSYTNTEAFF,TGCGCCAGCAGCTCGTACACCAACACTGAAGCTTTCTTT
TRBV3-1/TRBV3-2,TRBJ1-2,.,.,CASSQEQYYGYTF,TGTGCCAGCAGCCAAGAACAGTACTATGGCTACACCTTC
TRBV28,TRBJ2-1,.,.,CASSLPGIQNEQFF,TGTGCCAGCAGTTTACCGGGGATTCAAAATGAGCAGTTCTTC
TRBV5-1,TRBJ1-2,few,TRBD1,CASSSNRDRGGYTF,TGCGCCAGCAGCTCTAACCGGGACAGGGGTGGCTACACCTTC
TRBV19,TRBJ1-1,.,.,CASSILTSAFF,TGTGCCAGTAGTATCTTGACATCAGCTTTCTTT
TRBV29-1,TRBJ2-5,.,TRBD1,CSVRTGTNQQETQYF,TGCAGCGTCCGGACAGGGACAAATCAGCAAGAGACCCAGTACTTC
TRBV18,TRBJ1-2,.,.,CASSPIGGEDGYTF,TGTGCCAGCTCACCAATAGGAGGGGAGGATGGCTACACCTTC
TRBV6-5,TRBJ2-5,.,TRBD2,CASSTGTTGRETQYF,TGTGCCAGCAGTACCGGGACTACCGGCAGGGAGACCCAGTACTTC
TRBV19,TRBJ2-2,once,TRBD2,CASSIVAGEAGELFF,TGTGCCAGTAGTATTGTAGCGGGGGAGGCCGGGGAGCTGTTTTTT
TRBV19,TRBJ1-1,.,TRBD1,CASSSTGDTEAFF,TGTGCCAGTAGTTCCACAGGGGACACTGAAGCTTTCTTT
TRBV9,TRBJ1-6,.,.,CASSARTEDNSPLHF,TGTGCCAGCAGCGCTAGGACAGAAGATAATTCACCCCTCCACTTT
TRBV11-2,TRBJ1-1,.,.,CASSLIAATEAFF,TGTGCCAGCAGCTTGATAGCGGCCACTGAAGCTTTCTTT
TRBV29-1,TRBJ2-3,once,TRBD1,CSVFRDRGRGGGADTQYF,TGCAGCGTTTTCCGGGACAGGGGGCGCGGAGGTGGCGCAGATACGCAGTATTTT
TRBV4-1,TRBJ2-3,.,TRBD2,CASSQEWTSGRDTQYF,TGCGCCAGCAGCCAAGAGTGGACTAGCGGGAGAGATACGCAGTATTTT
TRBV6-5,TRBJ2-5,.,.,CASSPPGGRQETQYF,TGTGCCAGCAGCCCCCCGGGGGGCAGACAAGAGACCCAGTACTTC
TRBV5-4,TRBJ2-2,.,.,CASSQGGPAGELFF,TGTGCCAGCAGCCAGGGGGGCCCCGCGGGGGAGCTGTTTTTT
TRBV7-8,TRBJ1-5,.,TRBD1,CASSLVRGRDSNQPQHF,TGTGCCAGCAGCTTAGTCAGGGGGCGGGATAGCAATCAGCCCCAGCATTTT
TRBV5-6,TRBJ1-5,.,.,CASSRWRVSNQPQHF,TGTGCCAGCAGCCGCTGGAGGGTGAGCAATCAGCCCCAGCATTTT
TRBV5-1,TRBJ2-3,.,.,CASTPQGNTDTQYF,TGCGCCAGCACGCCCCAGGGGAACACAGATACGCAGTATTTT
TRBV28,TRBJ1-2,.,.,CASSAGTANYGYTF,TGTGCCAGCAGTGCGGGGACTGCGAACTATGGCTACACCTTC
TRBV28,TRBJ1-3,.,.,CASSRSRATGTIYF,TGTGCCAGCAGCCGCTCGCGGGCCACCGGCACCATATATTTT
TRBV6-2/TRBV6-3,TRBJ1-2,.,.,CASSYGAYGYTF,TGTGCCAGCAGTTACGGGGCCTATGGCTACACCTTC
TRBV2,TRBJ2-5,.,TRBD2,CASRSKIGVAGSSQYF,TGTGCCAGCAGATCTAAAATAGGGGTAGCGGGGTCCTCCCAGTACTTC
TRBV13,TRBJ1-3,.,.,CASSLYGRGGNTIYF,TGTGCCAGCAGCTTATACGGGCGGGGTGGAAACACCATATATTTT
TRBV27,TRBJ1-4,.,.,CASSATPYEKLFF,TGTGCCAGCAGTGCGACACCGTATGAAAAACTGTTTTTT
TRBV19,TRBJ1-2,.,TRBD1,CASRSTGARRFGYTF,TGTGCCAGTAGGTCGACAGGGGCAAGAAGATTTGGCTACACCTTC
TRBV7-6,TRBJ1-4,.,TRBD1,CASSLRQGATNEKLFF,TGTGCCAGCAGCCTCAGACAGGGTGCAACTAATGAAAAACTGTTTTTT
TRBV13,TRBJ1-2,.,.,CASSLRGTSGYTF,TGTGCCAGCAGCTTGAGGGGGACATCAGGCTACACCTTC
TRBV29-1,TRBJ1-1,once,.,CSVEFGQNTEAFF,TGCAGCGTTGAATTCGGACAAAACACTGAAGCTTTCTTT
TRBV19,TRBJ2-1,once,TRBD2,CASSSTGTSGNEQFF,TGTGCCAGTAGTTCCACCGGGACTAGCGGGAATGAGCAGTTCTTC
TRBV19,TRBJ1-2,few,TRBD1,CASSKDRSLSAGYGYTF,TGTGCCAGTAGTAAGGACAGGAGCCTTTCGGCCGGCTATGGCTACACCTTC
TRBV25-1,TRBJ1-3,.,.,CASSEFATGNTIYF,TGTGCCAGCAGTGAATTTGCGACAGGAAACACCATATATTTT